This T cell receptor (beta chain) emerged from a study of T-cell reconstitution after alpha-beta-depleted transplantation in children. There are a few counts of this clonotype. The authors prepared the TCRbeta library with unique molecular identifiers. TCRdb reanalysed the PCR reads using MiXCR and keeps one entry per CDR3 protein. The sample contains about 500,000 distinct CDR3 sequences, around a third of which appear only once. This CDR3 has 16 residues. Germline assignment: CDR1 SGHRS and CDR2 YFSETQ. The V segment lost 1 base and the J segment 4 bases; nucleotides outside the gene matches: 10. The chain carries TRBV5-1 and TRBJ1-1; 7 bases are shared with TRBD1. The source was PBMCs from the stem cell graft donor, collected from the stem cell graft. The clonotype originates from a human donor who donated a stem cell graft to a child with aplastic anemia. CDR3 bases: TGCGCCAGCAGCTTGAGTTCTGGACAGGCCCTCACTGAAGCTTTCTTT. It translates to CASSLSSGQALTEAFF. The variable domain in full, with the rest retrieved from reference TRBV5-1 and TRBJ1-1, is KAGVTQTPRYLIKTRGQQVTLSCSPISGHRSVSWYQQTPGQGLQFLFEYFSETQRNKGNFPGRFSGRQFSNSRSEMNVSTLELGDSALYLCASSLSSGQALTEAFFGQGTRLTVV.